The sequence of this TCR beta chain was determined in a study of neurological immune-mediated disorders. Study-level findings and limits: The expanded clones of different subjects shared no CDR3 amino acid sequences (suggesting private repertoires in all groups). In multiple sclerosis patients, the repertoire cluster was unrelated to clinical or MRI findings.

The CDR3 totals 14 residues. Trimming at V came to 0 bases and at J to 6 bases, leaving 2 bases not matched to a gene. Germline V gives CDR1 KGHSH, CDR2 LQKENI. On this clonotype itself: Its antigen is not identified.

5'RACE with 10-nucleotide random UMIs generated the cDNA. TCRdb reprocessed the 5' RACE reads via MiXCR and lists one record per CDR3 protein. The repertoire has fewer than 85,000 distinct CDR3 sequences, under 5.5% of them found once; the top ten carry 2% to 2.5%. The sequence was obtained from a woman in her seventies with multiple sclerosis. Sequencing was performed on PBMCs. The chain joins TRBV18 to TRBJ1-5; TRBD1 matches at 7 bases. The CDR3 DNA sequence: TGTGCCAGCTCACCACCAGGGGGCGGTCAGCCCCAGCATTTT. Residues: CASSPPGGGQPQHF.